The 31 T cell receptor beta chains presented below share a single source sample, sequenced in a study of T cells in Graves' hyperthyroidism and ophthalmopathy. The investigators amplified TCR beta CDR3 regions from RNA transcripts. Carried out on the TCR CDR3, a first-round RT-PCR used the HTBI primer set. Using its own MiXCR run on the multiplex PCR reads, TCRdb lists one record per CDR3 protein. The sample consists of hundreds of thousands of distinct CDR3 sequences, 11% to 15% of them appearing once. Sequenced input: blood. These receptors all stem from a woman between 18 and 30 years old with Graves' hyperthyroidism.

Many counts were recorded for this clonotype. The chain recombines TRBV6-2 or TRBV6-3 with TRBJ1-1, with D maybe TRBD1 (6 bases). Germline values: CDR1 MNHEY, CDR2 SVGEGT. This CDR3 comprises 14 residues. V dropped 7 bases and J dropped 4 bases, with 16 bases sitting between them. DNA for the CDR3: TGTGCCAGCACCCCCGGGGGCGGCCGCACTGAAGCTTTCTTT. It specifies CASTPGGGRTEAFF.

The CDR3 nucleotides are TGCAGTGCTCATGGACAGGGGAGCACAGATACGCAGTATTTT. It yields the protein CSAHGQGSTDTQYF. The chain carries TRBV20-1 and TRBJ2-3, with 9 bases lining up with TRBD1. The length of the CDR3 is 14 residues. J gave up 0 bases and V 5 bases, and 3 bases lay outside the gene matches. Germline V gene lookup returns CDR1 DFQATT and CDR2 SNEGSKA (reference sequence).

This clonotype was observed a few times. This sequence joins TRBV9 and TRBJ2-5; TRBD2 aligns across 7 bases. The junction had 6 bases not matched to a gene; V was cut back by 0 bases and J by 1 base. This CDR3 contains 16 residues. The germline V gene has CDR1 SGDLS and CDR2 YYNGEE. The CDR3 DNA follows: TGTGCCAGCAGCGTAGCTGGGGGGGTAGGCCAAGAGACCCAGTACTTC. Its translation: CASSVAGGVGQETQYF.

This sequence joins TRBV20-1 and TRBJ2-5; 8 bases line up with TRBD2. Germline V gene sequence: CDR1 DFQATT, CDR2 SNEGSKA (reference sequence). Unmatched junction bases numbered 5, after V lost 0 bases and J lost 5 bases. This CDR3 spans 14 amino acids. CDR3 nucleotides: TGCAGTGCTAGAGAACTCCGGGAGGGTGAGACCCAGTACTTC. Translating it yields CSARELREGETQYF.

This clonotype was seen at least ten times. V usage is TRBV28 and J usage is TRBJ2-1, with 10 positions matching TRBD2. Germline CDR1 is MDHEN and CDR2 is SYDVKM. The junction had 12 bases not matched to a gene; V was cut back by 6 bases and J by 7 bases. This CDR3 contains 16 residues. CDR3 sequence (DNA): TGTGCCAGCAGCCGAAACCTAGCGGGAGAACGGAATGAGCAGTTCTTC. It codes for CASSRNLAGERNEQFF.

This clonotype was picked up a small number of times. The chain employs TRBV27 and TRBJ2-2, with D maybe TRBD2 (6 bases). The CDR3 spans 16 residues. Germline loops: CDR1 MNHEY, CDR2 SMNVEV (reference sequence). V was shortened by 7 bases and J by 3 bases, with 18 bases between the two germline ends. CDR3 loop: CASKYAGWGDTGELFF. DNA for the CDR3: TGTGCCAGCAAGTATGCGGGGTGGGGTGACACCGGGGAGCTGTTTTTT.

The CDR3 loop reads CASMAFTSDVLNEQFF. As DNA, the CDR3 is TGTGCCAGCATGGCGTTTACAAGCGATGTATTGAATGAGCAGTTCTTC. The rearrangement links TRBV6-1 to TRBJ2-1; D remains unclear. V was cut by 7 bases and J by 7 bases, with 23 bases left in between. Germline assignment: CDR1 MNHNS and CDR2 SASEGT. This CDR3 contains 16 residues.

This clonotype was found many times. The rearrangement uses TRBV2 and TRBJ2-5, with 8 bases identical to TRBD2. This CDR3 region has 14 residues. Trimming at V came to 0 bases and at J to 12 bases, leaving 9 bases not matched to a gene. Germline CDR1 is SNHLY and CDR2 is FYNNEI. The CDR3 region is CASSEAGLGFFEYF. CDR3 DNA: TGTGCCAGCAGTGAAGCGGGACTAGGCTTTTTTGAGTACTTC.

This clonotype was counted only a few times. The chain links TRBV6-2 or TRBV6-3 to TRBJ1-4, with D tentatively TRBD1 (6 bases). With 6 bases removed from V and 8 bases from J, the gap between germline ends came to 19 bases. The CDR3 is 15 residues long. The germline V gene has CDR1 MNHEY and CDR2 SVGEGT. The CDR3 DNA is TGTGCCAGCAGGGGGCCGGGCAGGGGTGTGGAAAAACTGTTTTTT. Residues: CASRGPGRGVEKLFF.

This chain links TRBV4-2 with TRBJ2-7, with TRBD1 matching over 11 bases. This CDR3 has 17 amino acids. With 4 bases clipped from V and 6 bases from J, the junction kept 14 bases outside the gene matches. The germline CDR1 and CDR2 sequences are LGHNA and YNFKEQ. This chain's CDR3 is CASSPNVGQGALGEQYF. The CDR3 bases are TGTGCCAGCAGCCCCAACGTCGGACAGGGGGCGCTAGGCGAGCAGTACTTC.

This clonotype has just a few counts. The chain carries TRBV4-1 and TRBJ2-1; 9 positions agree with TRBD2. Losses at the gene ends were 4 bases for V and 4 bases for J; bases not matched to a gene: 11. The germline V gene encodes CDR1 MGHRA and CDR2 YSYEKL. The CDR3 is made up of 17 amino acids. CDR3 nucleotides: TGCGCCAGCAGCCCCCGGTCGGCGGGACTAGCTTACAATGAGCAGTTCTTC. It encodes CASSPRSAGLAYNEQFF.

The V gene is TRBV10-3, the J gene TRBJ2-5; no firm D call. CDR1 and CDR2 (germline): ENHRY, SYGVKD. This CDR3 contains 13 residues. V was pared by 6 bases and J by 6 bases, with 14 bases between. CDR3 sequence: CAIRAAFDQTQYF. The DNA for the CDR3 is TGTGCCATCAGGGCGGCCTTCGACCAGACCCAGTACTTC.

The rearrangement uses TRBV11-2 and TRBJ1-4; D is undetermined. This CDR3 spans 18 amino acids. The V and J ends lost 4 bases and 0 bases respectively, with 18 bases between them. Germline loops: CDR1 SGHAT, CDR2 FQNNGV. The CDR3 DNA reads TGTGCCAGCAGCTCATTCAGACAACCTGGTGCAACTAATGAAAAACTGTTTTTT. Translated, it gives CASSSFRQPGATNEKLFF.

The sample holds a few counts of this clonotype. V is TRBV7-2 and J is TRBJ2-7; 9 nucleotides match TRBD1. J lost 4 bases, V lost 5 bases, and 12 bases had no gene match. The CDR3 length is 16 residues. From germline, CDR1 is SGHTA and CDR2 FQGNSA. In DNA, the CDR3 is TGTGCCAGCAGCAGAGGGGGGACAGGGTACACTTACGAGCAGTACTTC. Its translation is CASSRGGTGYTYEQYF.

This clonotype was picked up a small number of times. This chain joins TRBV5-4 and TRBJ2-7, with 8 bases fitting TRBD2. Germline lookup yields CDR1 SGHNT and CDR2 YYREEE (reference sequence). The CDR3 is made up of 18 amino acids. The ends lost 0 bases at V and 3 bases at J; junction bases unmatched: 14. The CDR3 sequence: CASSLGGSGTQQIYEQYF. DNA of the CDR3: TGTGCCAGCAGCTTGGGGGGTAGCGGGACTCAACAAATCTACGAGCAGTACTTC.

This clonotype has more than one count but fewer than ten. The V gene is TRBV12-3 or TRBV12-4, the J gene TRBJ1-1; the D is unclear. The CDR3 totals 13 residues. The V end lost 5 bases, the J end lost 1 base, and 8 bases lay between the germline ends. The CDR3 here is CASSTHENTEAFF. CDR3 nucleotide sequence: TGTGCCAGCAGTACACACGAGAACACTGAAGCTTTCTTT.

The V call is TRBV7-2, the J call TRBJ1-1; D gene ambiguous. Trimming stripped 1 base from V and 6 bases from J, with 27 bases between. Germline V gene lookup returns CDR1 SGHTA and CDR2 FQGNSA. The CDR3 totals 19 residues. CDR3 loop: CASSLGVAGGWGIQPEAFF. The CDR3 coding sequence is TGTGCCAGCAGCTTAGGAGTGGCCGGAGGTTGGGGTATTCAGCCTGAAGCTTTCTTT. Full variable domain (missing parts from reference TRBV7-2 and TRBJ1-1): GAGVSQSPSNKVTEKGKDVELRCDPISGHTALYWYRQSLGQGLEFLIYFQGNSAPDKSGLPSDRFSAERTGGSVSTLTIQRTQQEDSAVYLCASSLGVAGGWGIQPEAFFGQGTRLTVV.

This clonotype showed up just a few times. This rearrangement joins TRBV6-1 to TRBJ1-2; 8 positions agree with TRBD1. Trimming took 5 bases from V and 0 from J; bases not matched to a gene: 8. Per the germline V gene, CDR1 is MNHNS and CDR2 is SASEGT. There are 16 residues in the CDR3. The CDR3 DNA reads as TGTGCCAGCAGTATTATTGACAGGGGAGCTAACTATGGCTACACCTTC. Translating it yields CASSIIDRGANYGYTF.

V is TRBV7-3 and J is TRBJ2-3, with TRBD1 identical over 9 bases. The CDR3 spans 15 residues. Germline V CDR1 and CDR2: SGHTA, FQGTGA. The junction had 13 bases not matched to a gene; V was cut back by 5 bases and J by 10 bases. The CDR3 region is CASSANSWGDRAQYF. CDR3 coding DNA: TGTGCCAGCAGCGCCAATTCTTGGGGGGACAGGGCGCAGTATTTT.

This clonotype was counted at least ten times. This chain links TRBV2 with TRBJ2-1, with D unclear. Looked up from germline, CDR1 is SNHLY and CDR2 is FYNNEI. The V end was cut by 6 bases, the J end by 5 bases, with 8 bases between. CDR3 size: 12 residues. The CDR3 reads CASRTRNNEQFF. DNA for the CDR3: TGTGCCAGCAGGACCCGGAACAATGAGCAGTTCTTC.

This clonotype was counted ten times or more. This rearrangement joins TRBV20-1 to TRBJ2-1; D uncertain. The V and J ends lost 4 bases and 8 bases respectively, with 15 bases between them. This CDR3 contains 13 residues. Germline assignment: CDR1 DFQATT and CDR2 SNEGSKA (reference sequence). The chain's CDR3 is CSAMRPQVYEQFF. For the CDR3, the DNA is TGCAGTGCTATGAGACCGCAAGTATATGAGCAGTTCTTC.

The table lists this clonotype with a few counts. The chain employs TRBV3-1 and TRBJ1-5; tentatively, D is TRBD1 (5 bases). Germline CDR1 LGHDT, CDR2 YNNKEL (reference sequence). This CDR3 is 16 amino acids long. Trimming removed 0 bases at V and 3 bases at J, with 12 bases between. CDR3 nucleotide sequence: TGTGCCAGCAGCCAAGATGGGGGGATGAACAATCAGCCCCAGCATTTT. This gives the protein CASSQDGGMNNQPQHF.

This clonotype was counted ten times or more. V and J are TRBV3-1 and TRBJ1-1, with D possibly being TRBD1 (5 bases). CDR1 and CDR2 (germline): LGHDT, YNNKEL (reference sequence). This CDR3 is 17 amino acids long. The ends were cut back, 4 bases at V and 4 bases at J, with 22 bases in the middle. CDR3 protein: CASSRADASSGGTEAFF. CDR3 DNA: TGTGCCAGCAGCCGGGCGGACGCCTCCAGCGGGGGCACTGAAGCTTTCTTT.

This chain links TRBV4-3 with TRBJ2-2; perhaps TRBD1 as D (6 bases). V was pared by 4 bases and J by 4 bases, with 13 bases between. The germline V gene encodes CDR1 LGHNA and CDR2 YSLEER. This CDR3 is built from 15 residues. The CDR3 is CASSPGTSFTGELFF. The CDR3 nucleotides read TGCGCCAGCAGCCCCGGGACATCGTTCACCGGGGAGCTGTTTTTT.

This clonotype was observed at least ten times. J is TRBJ2-2 and V is TRBV2, with no clear D. Germline values: CDR1 SNHLY, CDR2 FYNNEI. Trimming cost V 4 bases and J 7 bases, with 10 bases left between them. The CDR3 is 13 residues long. The CDR3 region is CASSVQVVGELFF. The CDR3 region has the DNA TGTGCCAGCAGTGTCCAAGTGGTCGGGGAGCTGTTTTTT. Based on the CDR3 plus reference TRBV2 and TRBJ2-2, the full variable domain is EPEVTQTPSHQVTQMGQEVILRCVPISNHLYFYWYRQILGQKVEFLVSFYNNEISEKSEIFDDQFSVERPDGSNFTLKIRSTKLEDSAMYFCASSVQVVGELFFGEGSRLTVL.

This clonotype was recorded at least ten times. The CDR3 nucleotides read TGTGCCAGCAGCTTAGGGCAGGGGTTTGGTGAAGCTTTCTTT. Its protein product is CASSLGQGFGEAFF. This chain links TRBV13 with TRBJ1-1; D may be TRBD1 (6 bases). V was clipped by 0 bases and J by 7 bases, with 12 bases between them. The CDR3 consists of 14 residues. Germline assignment: CDR1 PRHDT and CDR2 FYEKMQ (reference sequence).

This sequence joins TRBV5-1 and TRBJ1-2; no clear D gene. CDR3 length: 17 amino acids. CDR1 and CDR2 from the germline V gene are SGHRS and YFSETQ. V was pared by 2 bases and J by 2 bases, with 19 bases between. In DNA form, the CDR3 reads TGCGCCAGCAGCTTTAAGGTCGGCGGTGTCAGCAACTATGGCTACACCTTC. This encodes CASSFKVGGVSNYGYTF.

The rearrangement uses TRBV12-3 or TRBV12-4 and TRBJ2-2; D gene uncertain. This CDR3 contains 12 residues. The V and J ends lost 6 bases and 11 bases respectively, with 13 bases between them. The CDR3 is CASRPQLHELFF. As DNA, the CDR3 is TGTGCCAGCAGACCTCAACTACACGAGCTGTTTTTT.

CDR3 DNA sequence: TGCGCCAGCAGCACCTCGGGACAAGGGAGTCAGCCCCAGCATTTT. Protein sequence: CASSTSGQGSQPQHF. V gene TRBV4-1 combines with J gene TRBJ1-5, with TRBD1 as a possible D gene (6 bases). CDR3 length equals 15 residues. The germline V gene encodes CDR1 MGHRA and CDR2 YSYEKL. Trimming cost V 5 bases and J 6 bases, with 17 bases left between them.

This clonotype has a count of ten or more. V is TRBV2 and J is TRBJ1-5; D is perhaps TRBD1 (5 bases). This CDR3 spans 15 amino acids. Trimming left V 2 bases short and J 1 base short, with 9 bases between. Germline-derived CDR1 and CDR2 are SNHLY and FYNNEI. CDR3 protein: CASSEFRGSNQPQHF. CDR3 coding DNA: TGTGCCAGCAGTGAATTTCGGGGGAGCAATCAGCCCCAGCATTTT. Full variable domain (missing parts from reference TRBV2 and TRBJ1-5): EPEVTQTPSHQVTQMGQEVILRCVPISNHLYFYWYRQILGQKVEFLVSFYNNEISEKSEIFDDQFSVERPDGSNFTLKIRSTKLEDSAMYFCASSEFRGSNQPQHFGDGTRLSIL.

This clonotype was found a few times. The CDR3 DNA reads as TGTGCCACCAGCAGTGTGGACAGTCCTAATGAAAAACTGTTTTTT. Its translation: CATSSVDSPNEKLFF. The rearrangement joins TRBV15 to TRBJ1-4; D may be TRBD1 (6 bases). The CDR3 consists of 15 residues. CDR1 is LNHNV and CDR2 is YYDKDF in the germline V gene (reference sequence). V gave up 3 bases and J gave up 3 bases, with 11 bases separating them.